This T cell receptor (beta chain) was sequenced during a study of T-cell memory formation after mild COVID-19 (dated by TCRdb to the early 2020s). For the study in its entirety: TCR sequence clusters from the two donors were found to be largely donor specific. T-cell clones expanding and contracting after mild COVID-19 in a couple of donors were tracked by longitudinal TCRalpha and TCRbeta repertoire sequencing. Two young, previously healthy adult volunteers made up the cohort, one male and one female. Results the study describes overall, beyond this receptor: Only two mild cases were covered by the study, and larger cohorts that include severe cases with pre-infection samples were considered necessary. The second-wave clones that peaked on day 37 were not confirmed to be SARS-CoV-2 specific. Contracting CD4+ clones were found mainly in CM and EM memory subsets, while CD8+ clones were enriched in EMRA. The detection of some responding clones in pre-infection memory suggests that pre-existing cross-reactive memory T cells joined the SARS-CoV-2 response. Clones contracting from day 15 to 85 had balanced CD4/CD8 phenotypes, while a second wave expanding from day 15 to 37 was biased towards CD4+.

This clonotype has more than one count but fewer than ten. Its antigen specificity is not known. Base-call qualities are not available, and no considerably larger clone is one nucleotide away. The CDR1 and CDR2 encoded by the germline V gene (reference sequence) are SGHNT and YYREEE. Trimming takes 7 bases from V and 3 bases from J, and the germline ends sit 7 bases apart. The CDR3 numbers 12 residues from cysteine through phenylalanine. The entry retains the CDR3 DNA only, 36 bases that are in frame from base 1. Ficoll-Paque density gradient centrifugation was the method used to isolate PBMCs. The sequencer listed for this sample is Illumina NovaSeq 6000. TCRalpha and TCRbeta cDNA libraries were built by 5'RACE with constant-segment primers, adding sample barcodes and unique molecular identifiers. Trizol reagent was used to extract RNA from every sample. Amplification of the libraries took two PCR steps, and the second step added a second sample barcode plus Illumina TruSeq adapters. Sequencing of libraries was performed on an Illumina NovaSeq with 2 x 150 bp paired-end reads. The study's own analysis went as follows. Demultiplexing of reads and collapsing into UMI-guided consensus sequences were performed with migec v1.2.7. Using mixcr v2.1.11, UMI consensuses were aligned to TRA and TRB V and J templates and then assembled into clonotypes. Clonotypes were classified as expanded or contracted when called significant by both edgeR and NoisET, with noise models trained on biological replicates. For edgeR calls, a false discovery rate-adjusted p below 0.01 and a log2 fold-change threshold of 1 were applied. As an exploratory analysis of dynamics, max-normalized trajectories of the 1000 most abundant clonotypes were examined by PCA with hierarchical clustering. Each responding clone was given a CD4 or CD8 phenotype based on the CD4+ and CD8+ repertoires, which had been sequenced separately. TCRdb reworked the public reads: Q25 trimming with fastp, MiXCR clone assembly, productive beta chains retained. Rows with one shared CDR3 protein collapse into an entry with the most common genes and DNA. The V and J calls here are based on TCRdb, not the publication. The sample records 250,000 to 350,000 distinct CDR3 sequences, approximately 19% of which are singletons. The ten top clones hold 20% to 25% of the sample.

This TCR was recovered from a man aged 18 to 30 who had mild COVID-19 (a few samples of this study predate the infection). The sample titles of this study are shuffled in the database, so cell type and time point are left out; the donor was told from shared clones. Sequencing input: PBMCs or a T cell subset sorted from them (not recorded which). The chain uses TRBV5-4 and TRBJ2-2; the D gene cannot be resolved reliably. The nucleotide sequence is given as TGTGCCAGCCGTTTATACACCGGGGAGCTGTTTTTT. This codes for CASRLYTGELFF. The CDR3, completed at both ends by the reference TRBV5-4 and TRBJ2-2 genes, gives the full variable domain ETGVTQSPTHLIKTRGQQVTLRCSSQSGHNTVSWYQQALGQGPQFIFQYYREEENGRGNFPPRFSGLQFPNYSSELNVNALELDDSALYLCASRLYTGELFFGEGSRLTVL.